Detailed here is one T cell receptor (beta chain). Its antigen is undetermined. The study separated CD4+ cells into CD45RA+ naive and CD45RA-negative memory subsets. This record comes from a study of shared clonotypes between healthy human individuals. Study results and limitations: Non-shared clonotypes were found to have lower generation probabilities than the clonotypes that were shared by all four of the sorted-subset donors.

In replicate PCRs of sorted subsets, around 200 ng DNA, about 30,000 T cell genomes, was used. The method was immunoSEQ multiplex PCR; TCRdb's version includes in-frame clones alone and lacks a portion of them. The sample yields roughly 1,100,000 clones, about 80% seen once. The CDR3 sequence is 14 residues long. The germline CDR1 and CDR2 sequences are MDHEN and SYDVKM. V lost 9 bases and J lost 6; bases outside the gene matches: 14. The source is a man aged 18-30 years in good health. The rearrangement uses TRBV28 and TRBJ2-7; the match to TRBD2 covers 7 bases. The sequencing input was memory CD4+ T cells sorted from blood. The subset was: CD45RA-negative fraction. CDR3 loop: CASPPPGGKAEQYF. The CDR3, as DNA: TGTGCCAGTCCTCCCCCGGGGGGTAAGGCCGAGCAGTACTTC.